This entry concerns a single T cell receptor (beta chain). Assay: immunoSEQ multiplex PCR; the TCRdb copy retains only in-frame clones and omits some. The repertoire holds under 250,000 clones, with roughly four fifths as singletons. The data were obtained in a study of blood T cell repertoires in COVID-19. V lost 6 bases, J lost 1 base, and 7 bases stayed unmatched. This CDR3 comprises 16 residues. The germline gives CDR1 ENHRY, CDR2 SYGVKD. The chain carries TRBV10-3 and TRBJ1-1; the match to TRBD1 covers 11 bases. Input material: peripheral blood. This clonotype originated in a woman aged 70-85 years with acute or convalescent COVID-19. DNA for the CDR3: TGTGCCATCAGCCCGGACAGGGGGCAAGGGAACACTGAAGCTTTCTTT. Translating gives CAISPDRGQGNTEAFF.